This is a list of T cell receptor beta chains from one sample in a study of patients and donors after allogeneic stem cell transplantation. TCRdb reanalysed the RT-PCR reads using MiXCR and keeps one entry per CDR3 protein. Of 25,000 or so distinct CDR3 sequences listed, over 7% are singletons. Source material: blood, either unsorted or a sorted T cell fraction (not recorded which). These receptors were obtained from a human donor who was either an allogeneic HSCT recipient or a stem cell or donor lymphocyte infusion donor (not recorded which). It is not recorded whose cells these are; they may come from a transplant donor. CDR3s include the opening cysteine and the closing phenylalanine or tryptophan. A D gene is named only where the DNA matches it firmly. Some rows mark clone size as missing; the rest say once, few, many or name a class of expanded clone.

>many|-|TRBV7-9|TRBJ1-1|13
TGTGCCAGCAGCTTAGAAGGGAACACTGAAGCTTTCTTT
CASSLEGNTEAFF
>-|TRBD2|TRBV27|TRBJ2-3|16
TGTGCCAGCAGACTAGCGGGATTAACTTGGGAGGATACGCAGTATTTT
CASRLAGLTWEDTQYF
>few|TRBD1|TRBV11-1|TRBJ1-2|14
TGTGCCAGCAGCCCCGGACAGGGGAACTATGGCTACACCTTC
CASSPGQGNYGYTF
>-|-|TRBV7-9|TRBJ2-7|15
TGTGCCAGCAGCTTAGAGCAACTGAACTCCTACGAGCAGTACTTC
CASSLEQLNSYEQYF
>many|-|TRBV2|TRBJ2-3|13
TGTGCCAGCCGGCGGTGGGTCACAGATACGCAGTATTTT
CASRRWVTDTQYF
>many|TRBD2|TRBV29-1|TRBJ2-6|19
TGCAGCGTCTCCGGCGGGGCGGGGGGCCGCATATCTGGGGCCAACGTCCTGACTTTC
CSVSGGAGGRISGANVLTF
>medium-sized|-|TRBV7-2|TRBJ2-1|13
TGTGCCAGCAGCTCCGACCGGTACAATGAGCAGTTCTTC
CASSSDRYNEQFF
>many|-|TRBV3-1|TRBJ1-3|16
TGTGCCAGCAGCCAAGTCGGGGGAAGCTCTGGAAACACCATATATTTT
CASSQVGGSSGNTIYF
>-|-|TRBV5-1|TRBJ2-1|15
TGCGCCAGCAGCTTACAGGGTTTTTGGGGCAATGAGCAGTTCTTC
CASSLQGFWGNEQFF
>many|-|TRBV7-9|TRBJ1-2|13
TGTGCCAGCAGCTTTTGGCGGGGTTATGGCTACACCTTC
CASSFWRGYGYTF
>-|TRBD2|TRBV10-3|TRBJ2-1|19
TGTGCCATCAGAAAGGTGGCTAGCGGGAGTAAAAGCTCCTACAATGAGCAGTTCTTC
CAIRKVASGSKSSYNEQFF
>many|TRBD2|TRBV5-1|TRBJ2-3|17
TGCGCCAGCAGCCAAGGGACTAGCGGGCACAGCACAGATACGCAGTATTTT
CASSQGTSGHSTDTQYF
>few|-|TRBV5-1|TRBJ1-1|16
TGCGCCAGCAGCTTGGATGAGGGAAGGGAGAACACTGAAGCTTTCTTT
CASSLDEGRENTEAFF
>-|-|TRBV3-1|TRBJ1-1|15
TGTGCCAGCAGCCAAGGCGGCAGGGCGAACACTGAAGCTTTCTTT
CASSQGGRANTEAFF
>few|-|TRBV12-3/TRBV12-4|TRBJ1-3|14
TGTGCCACCCGAGCCGGTATCTCTGGAAACACCATATATTTT
CATRAGISGNTIYF
>-|TRBD2|TRBV7-9|TRBJ2-1|16
TGTGCCAGCAGCTCACTCATGAGCGGGATAATGAATGAGCAGTTCTTC
CASSSLMSGIMNEQFF
>-|-|TRBV28|TRBJ2-2|14
TGTGCCAGCAGTTTTTCCGGAGCCACCGGGGAGCTGTTTTTT
CASSFSGATGELFF
>many|TRBD1|TRBV10-3|TRBJ2-7|14
TGTGCCATCAGTCAGGGGGCAGGGTCCTACGAGCAGTACTTC
CAISQGAGSYEQYF
>-|TRBD1|TRBV7-3|TRBJ2-6|16
TGTGCCAGCAGCCACGGACAGGGGGTTGGGGCCAACGTCCTGACTTTC
CASSHGQGVGANVLTF
>many|TRBD1|TRBV4-1|TRBJ1-4|17
TGCGCCAGCAGCCAAGATGTCATCAGGGGGGTTAATGAAAAACTGTTTTTT
CASSQDVIRGVNEKLFF
>many|TRBD2|TRBV6-5|TRBJ2-5|18
TGTGCCAGCAGTTACTCGGGACTAGCGGGAGATTGGGGAGAGACCCAGTACTTC
CASSYSGLAGDWGETQYF
>-|TRBD1|TRBV4-1|TRBJ1-2|15
TGCGCCAGCAGCCAAGAGGGGACAGGGAACAACTATGCCACCTTC
CASSQEGTGNNYATF
>many|-|TRBV4-1|TRBJ2-5|14
TGCGCCAGCAGCCAAGGGAGAGACGAAGAGACCCAGTACTTC
CASSQGRDEETQYF
>many|TRBD2|TRBV4-1|TRBJ2-3|19
TGCGCCAGCAGCCATCGGAGGGGCTCACTAGCGGGACGCACAGATACGCAGTATTTT
CASSHRRGSLAGRTDTQYF
>few|-|TRBV27|TRBJ1-5|18
TGTGCCAGCAGCGGTCGGGGGGCCCGAGGTTATAGCAATCAGCCCCAGCATTTT
CASSGRGARGYSNQPQHF
>many|-|TRBV3-1|TRBJ1-1|14
TGTGCCAGCAGCCCTCAGGTTTTGAACACTGAAGCTTTCTTT
CASSPQVLNTEAFF
>many|-|TRBV28|TRBJ2-7|11
TGTGCCAGCGGGACTCTCTACGAGCAGTACTTC
CASGTLYEQYF
>-|-|TRBV28|TRBJ1-6|14
TGTGCCAGCCAACCCCTCCACGACCCGAATTCTCTCCACTTT
CASQPLHDPNSLHF
>few|-|TRBV4-1|TRBJ1-2|16
TGCGCCAGCAGCCAAACCCCAGGATACTTTTTGTATGGCTACACCTTC
CASSQTPGYFLYGYTF
>many|-|TRBV12-3/TRBV12-4|TRBJ2-1|11
TGTGCCAGCAGTACTTTCAATGAGCAGTTCTTC
CASSTFNEQFF
>few|-|TRBV19|TRBJ1-2|15
TGTGCCAGTAGTATTTGGGACACCATTAACTATGGCTACACCTTC
CASSIWDTINYGYTF
>many|-|TRBV20-1|TRBJ2-5|13
TGCAGTGCTGTCAGGACATACCGGGACACCGATTACTTC
CSAVRTYRDTDYF
>-|TRBD1|TRBV4-2|TRBJ2-5|15
TGTGCCAGCAGCCAAGACAAACAGGGGAGAGAGACCCAGTACTTC
CASSQDKQGRETQYF
>many|-|TRBV7-9|TRBJ2-1|15
TGTGCCAGCAGCTTAGGAGCAAGCTCCTACAATGAGCAGTTCTTC
CASSLGASSYNEQFF
>medium-sized|TRBD1|TRBV29-1|TRBJ2-3|14
TGCAGCGTTATTCGGGACAGAAGCACAGATACGCAGTATTTT
CSVIRDRSTDTQYF
>many|TRBD2|TRBV6-4|TRBJ2-7|18
TGTGCCAGCAGTGGTCAGCGGGAGGGCTACCAAAGCTCCTACGAGCAGTACTTC
CASSGQREGYQSSYEQYF
>many|-|TRBV7-6|TRBJ1-4|17
TGTGCCAGCAGCTTAGGACTTTTGGCGGGAATGAATGAAAAACTGTTTTTT
CASSLGLLAGMNEKLFF
>-|TRBD1|TRBV12-3/TRBV12-4|TRBJ1-5|15
TGTGCCAGCAGCCTGGGGGGACAGGGACATCAGCCCCAGCATTTT
CASSLGGQGHQPQHF
>many|TRBD1|TRBV27|TRBJ2-7|14
TGTGCCAGCAGTCATCTAACAGGGGGGTACGAGCAGTACTTC
CASSHLTGGYEQYF
>many|-|TRBV5-8|TRBJ2-7|14
TGTGCCAGCAGCTTGGTGGGCCTCTCCTACGAGCAGTACTTC
CASSLVGLSYEQYF
>many|-|TRBV12-3/TRBV12-4|TRBJ2-2|13
-
CASSPRRAGELFF
>many|TRBD2|TRBV9|TRBJ2-2|14
TGTGCCAGCAACCGGGGGGGGCACACCGGGGAGCTGTTTTTT
CASNRGGHTGELFF